This TCR beta chain stems from a study of T cell responses to AZD1222 COVID-19 vaccine (dated by TCRdb to about 2021). Concerning the study at large: A total of around 240 trial participants underwent TCR sequencing, of whom about 210 received two doses of AZD1222 and about 26 received two doses of the MenACWY control vaccine. Trial participants were enrolled by age into subgroups of 18-55, 56-69 and 70-plus years, and around 150, 28 and 57 TCR-sequenced participants, respectively, were included in these subgroups.

The CDR3 regions of human TCRbeta chains were subjected to immunosequencing. In the authors' own workflow: TCRs in the repertoires were matched against a reference library of SARS-CoV-2-specific TCRs that had been generated with the MIRA antigen-specificity platform. Breadth was defined as the fraction of unique TCRs that were SARS-CoV-2-associated, and depth was defined as the fraction of total T cells that were SARS-CoV-2-associated. Using the MIRA data, each spike-specific TCR was assigned both to the spike region to which the TCR was reactive and to a CD4 or CD8 class. Log10-transformed breadth and depth values were compared by one-way ANOVA with Sidak's multiple comparisons tests. TCRdb retrieved this table from immuneACCESS and kept in-frame rearrangements only. Not all clones are present; in checked studies, unresolved V genes account for under half, and no reason is known for the remainder. The V and J calls and clone size come from that table; D and trimming were worked out from the DNA. Here the sample has approximately 160,000 clones; more than 70% occur a single time. 3% to 4% of the sample is in the top ten clones.

This clone was observed a single time. What antigen it recognizes has not been identified. No base-level quality is on record; no much larger clone is a single base apart. The research as a whole found: Because no samples from the day 14 peak response were available, repertoires could be characterized only after the peak T cell response. In the small 56-69-year group, the increase in depth fell short of significance, most likely because of low power. Spike-specific TCR breadth and depth rose significantly after two AZD1222 doses compared with day 0 and with MenACWY recipients. Reportedly, close to half of the unique spike-specific TCRs recognized epitopes lying outside the regions that are mutated in the B.1.351 and B.1.1.7 variants. Most participants were white British and females outnumbered males, and the authors suggested that clonal diversity may have been underestimated. Conclusions about previously exposed vaccinees were limited because only a handful of AZD1222 recipients were SARS-CoV-2 seropositive at baseline. The whole spike protein was spanned by vaccine-associated CD4 TCRs, and dominant responses were seen in regions 160-218 and 743-854.

Interpreted using the paper, the time point label stands for: baseline before first vaccination. The sample's treatment or condition, from its label and the paper: meningococcal conjugate vaccine given as trial control. Vaccinee samples were obtained from the UK trials COV001 and COV002, which included a single-blind randomized controlled phase 2/3 trial of AZD1222 (ChAdOx1 nCoV-19) in healthy adults. For TCRbeta chain sequencing, PBMC samples were collected from trial participants at day 0 and at day 28 after the second dose. This clonotype was obtained from an adult in good health. The sequencing used peripheral blood, collected on day 0 of MenACWY control vaccination.

The DNA is as follows: TGTGCCAGCTTTTTTGCCGGGGACAATGAGCAGTTCTTC. The resulting protein is CASFFAGDNEQFF. Here the chain combines TRBV2 and TRBJ2-1, and perhaps TRBD2 as D gene, on 5 matching bases. V is cut by 8 bases and J by 5 bases, and the space between the germline ends is 13 bases. There are 13 amino acids in the CDR3, from cysteine to phenylalanine inclusive. Only CDR3 DNA remains: 39 bases, in frame from the first base. Reading the germline V gene gives CDR1 SNHLY and CDR2 FYNNEI.